This paragraph covers one TCR beta chain sequence. Its antigen is not identified. The germline gives CDR1 MNHEY, CDR2 SMNVEV (reference sequence). The CDR3 has 14 amino acids. Trimming cost V 5 bases and J 6 bases, with 17 bases left between them. Assay used: immunoSEQ multiplex PCR; TCRdb lists only in-frame clones, some missing. The repertoire holds 80,000 to 90,000 clones, with around 96% as singletons. The sample belongs to a study of cytomegalovirus exposure and HLA in healthy donors. For the study at large: It was reported in a later analysis that the approximately 120 validation repertoires used the same platform as the 650 to 800 first-cohort repertoires.

Study outcomes and limitations: Cytomegalovirus association was listed for 164 TCR beta chains. Rare sequences made up most TCRs, while some public TCRs were found in many donors.

J is TRBJ2-7 and V is TRBV27; D is possibly TRBD1 (6 bases). The clonotype originates from a man younger than 35 in good health and CMV-seronegative. The sequencing input was PBMCs. For the CDR3, the DNA is TGTGCCAGCAGTCCTACGACAGGCGACCTCGAGCAGTACTTC. The encoded protein is CASSPTTGDLEQYF.